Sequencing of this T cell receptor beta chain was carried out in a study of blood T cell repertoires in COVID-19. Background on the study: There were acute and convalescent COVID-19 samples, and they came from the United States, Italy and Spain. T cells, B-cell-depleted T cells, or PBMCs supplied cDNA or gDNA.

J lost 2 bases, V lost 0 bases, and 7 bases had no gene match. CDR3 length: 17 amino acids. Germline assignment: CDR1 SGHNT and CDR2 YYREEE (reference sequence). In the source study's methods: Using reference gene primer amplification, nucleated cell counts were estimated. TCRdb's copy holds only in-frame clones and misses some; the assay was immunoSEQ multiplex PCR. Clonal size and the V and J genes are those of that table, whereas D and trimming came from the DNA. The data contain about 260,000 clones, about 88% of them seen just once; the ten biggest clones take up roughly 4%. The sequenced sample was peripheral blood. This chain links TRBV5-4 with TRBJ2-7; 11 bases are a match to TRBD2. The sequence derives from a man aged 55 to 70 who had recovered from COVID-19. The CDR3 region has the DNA TGTGCCAGCAGCTTGGCTCTAGCGGGGGGCCCCACCTACGAGCAGTACTTC. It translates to CASSLALAGGPTYEQYF.